The table lists the clone carrying this TCR beta chain with many counts. Its specificity is unknown. The germline V and J ends were trimmed by 6 bases and 2 bases, with 15 bases remaining between them. The CDR3 sequence is 15 residues long. CDR3 and TCR beta VDJ profiling relied on genomic DNA as the template. MiXCR was run by TCRdb on the reads, yielding one entry per CDR3 protein. Among 110,000 or so distinct CDR3 sequences listed, 50% to 65% were seen once. These data are taken from a study of CD8+CD57+ T cells in acquired aplastic anemia. Looking at the study overall: Sorted CD4+ and CD8+ cells gave a mean 3.2 ug DNA, range roughly 0.18 to 30 ug.

Whole-study findings and limits: In CD8+ cells, Simpson's diversity showed no significant difference between patients and controls.

V gene TRBV12-3 or TRBV12-4 combines with J gene TRBJ2-3; possible D gene TRBD1, 6 bases. The sample comprised sorted CD4+, CD8+, or CD8+CD57+ T cells (not recorded which) from PBMCs. The receptor's source is a human donor in good health, serving as a control. The CDR3 sequence is CASRSKTGLTDTQYF. The CDR3 nucleotides are TGTGCCAGCAGGAGCAAGACAGGACTCACAGATACGCAGTATTTT.